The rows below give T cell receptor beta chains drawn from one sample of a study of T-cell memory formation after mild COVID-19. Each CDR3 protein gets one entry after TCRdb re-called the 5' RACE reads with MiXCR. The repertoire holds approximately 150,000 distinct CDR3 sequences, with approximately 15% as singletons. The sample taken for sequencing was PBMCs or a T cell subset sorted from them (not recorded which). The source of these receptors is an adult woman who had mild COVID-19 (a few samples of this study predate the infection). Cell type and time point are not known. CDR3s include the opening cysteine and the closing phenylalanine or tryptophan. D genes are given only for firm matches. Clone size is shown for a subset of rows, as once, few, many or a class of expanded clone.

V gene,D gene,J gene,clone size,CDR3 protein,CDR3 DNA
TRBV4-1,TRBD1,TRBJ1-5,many,CASSPWTGNNQPQHF,TGCGCCAGCAGCCCTTGGACAGGGAACAATCAGCCCCAGCATTTT
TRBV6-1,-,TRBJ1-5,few,CASKTEQPQHF,TGTGCCAGCAAAACGGAACAGCCCCAGCATTTT
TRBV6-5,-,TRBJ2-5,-,CASTYGGAAEETQYF,TGTGCCAGCACCTACGGTGGGGCAGCAGAAGAGACCCAGTACTTC
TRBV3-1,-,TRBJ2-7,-,CASSQVPGADEQYF,TGTGCCAGCAGCCAAGTACCGGGGGCGGACGAGCAGTACTTC
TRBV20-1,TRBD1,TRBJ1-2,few,CSASGTGENYGYTF,TGCAGTGCTAGTGGGACAGGGGAAAACTATGGCTACACCTTC
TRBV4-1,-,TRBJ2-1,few,CASSQLGQSFNEQFF,TGCGCCAGCAGCCAACTGGGGCAGTCGTTCAATGAGCAGTTCTTC
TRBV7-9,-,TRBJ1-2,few,CASSPSNYGYTF,TGTGCCAGCAGCCCTTCGAACTATGGCTACACCTTC
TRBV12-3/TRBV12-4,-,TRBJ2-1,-,CASSSERNEQFF,TGTGCCAGCAGTTCGGAGCGTAATGAGCAGTTCTTC
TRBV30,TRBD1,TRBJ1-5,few,CAWSRGAGGASGNQPQHF,TGTGCCTGGAGTAGAGGGGCAGGGGGCGCGAGTGGCAATCAGCCCCAGCATTTT
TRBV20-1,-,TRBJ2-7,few,CSARRLATLSYEQYF,TGCAGTGCTAGACGGCTCGCAACCCTTAGCTACGAGCAGTACTTC
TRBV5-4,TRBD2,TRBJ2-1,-,CASSHRDYIYNEQFF,TGTGCCAGCAGCCACCGGGACTACATCTACAATGAGCAGTTCTTC
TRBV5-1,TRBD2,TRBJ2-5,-,CASSLAGRVQETQYF,TGCGCCAGCAGCTTGGCAGGGAGGGTCCAAGAGACCCAGTACTTC
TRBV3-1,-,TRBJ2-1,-,CASSPGNTYNEQFF,TGTGCCAGCAGCCCGGGGAATACCTACAATGAGCAGTTCTTC
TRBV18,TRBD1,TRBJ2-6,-,CASSPRTGDTSGANVLTF,TGTGCCAGCTCACCCCGGACAGGGGACACCTCTGGGGCCAACGTCCTGACTTTC
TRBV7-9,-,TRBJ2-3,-,CASSSTIPDTQYF,TGTGCCAGCAGCTCCACAATCCCTGATACGCAGTATTTT
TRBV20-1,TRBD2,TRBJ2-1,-,CSAREGLAGTYNEQFF,TGCAGTGCTAGAGAAGGGCTAGCGGGAACCTACAATGAGCAGTTCTTC
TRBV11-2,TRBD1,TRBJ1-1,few,CASSTDRARLNTEAFF,TGTGCCAGCAGCACGGACAGGGCGCGATTGAACACTGAAGCTTTCTTT
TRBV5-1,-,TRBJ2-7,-,CASRTTGRSYEQYF,TGCGCCAGCAGGACGACAGGACGCTCCTACGAGCAGTACTTC
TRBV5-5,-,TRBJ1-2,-,CASSLGQSPVGGYTF,TGTGCCAGCAGCTTGGGACAGTCCCCGGTGGGTGGCTACACCTTC
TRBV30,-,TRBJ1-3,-,CAIGSVGTIYF,TGTGCCATTGGGTCCGTGGGCACCATATATTTT
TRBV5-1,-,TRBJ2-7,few,CASGFLPFFLTGKKDEQYF,TGCGCCAGCGGCTTCCTACCTTTTTTCTTGACAGGAAAGAAGGACGAGCAGTACTTC
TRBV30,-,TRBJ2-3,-,CAWSATHPDTQYF,TGTGCCTGGAGCGCCACCCACCCGGATACGCAGTATTTT
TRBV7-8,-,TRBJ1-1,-,CASSPTGHTNTEAFF,TGTGCCAGCAGCCCTACGGGACATACGAACACTGAAGCTTTCTTT
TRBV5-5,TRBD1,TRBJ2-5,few,CASSLARDRGPETQYF,TGTGCCAGCAGCTTGGCCCGGGACAGGGGGCCGGAGACCCAGTACTTC
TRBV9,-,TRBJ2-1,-,CASSARTIGNEQFF,TGTGCCAGCAGCGCCCGGACTATCGGGAATGAGCAGTTCTTC
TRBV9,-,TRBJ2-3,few,CASSVGGLITDTQYF,TGTGCCAGCAGCGTAGGAGGGCTCATCACAGATACGCAGTATTTT
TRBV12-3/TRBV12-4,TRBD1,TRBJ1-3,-,CASSLAGTGVGNTIYF,TGTGCCAGCAGTTTAGCCGGGACAGGGGTTGGAAACACCATATATTTT
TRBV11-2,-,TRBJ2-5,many,CASSRGETQYF,TGTGCCAGCAGCCGAGGGGAGACCCAGTACTTC
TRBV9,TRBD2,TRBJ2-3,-,CASSEPGRGYTDTQYF,TGTGCCAGCAGCGAACCCGGGAGGGGATACACAGATACGCAGTATTTT
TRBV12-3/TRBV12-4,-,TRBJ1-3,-,CASDRDSGNTIYF,TGTGCCAGTGACAGAGACTCTGGAAACACCATATATTTT
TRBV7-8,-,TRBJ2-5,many,CASSLYQQETQYF,TGTGCCAGCAGCTTATACCAGCAAGAGACCCAGTACTTC
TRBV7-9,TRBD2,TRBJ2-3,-,CASINYGGRADTQYF,TGTGCCAGCATCAACTACGGAGGGAGGGCAGATACGCAGTATTTT
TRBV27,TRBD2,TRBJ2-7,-,CASSLAASGTIYEQYF,TGTGCCAGCAGTTTAGCGGCTAGCGGGACTATCTACGAGCAGTACTTC
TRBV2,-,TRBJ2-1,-,CASSDPLTALSSYNEQFF,TGTGCCAGCAGTGACCCACTAACGGCACTTAGCTCCTACAATGAGCAGTTCTTC
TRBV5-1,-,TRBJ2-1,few,CASSLIRGQDGEQFF,TGCGCCAGCAGCTTGATCCGGGGGCAAGACGGTGAGCAGTTCTTC
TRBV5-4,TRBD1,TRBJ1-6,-,CASSSRDRGDSPLHF,TGTGCCAGCAGCAGCCGGGACAGGGGTGACTCACCCCTCCACTTT
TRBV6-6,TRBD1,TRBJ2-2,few,CASSLGQGWTGELFF,TGTGCCAGCAGTCTCGGACAGGGTTGGACCGGGGAGCTGTTTTTT
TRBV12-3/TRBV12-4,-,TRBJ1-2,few,CASKLQGAYGYTF,TGTGCCAGCAAGCTTCAGGGAGCCTATGGCTACACCTTC
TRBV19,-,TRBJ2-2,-,CASSVTNTGELFF,TGTGCCAGTAGCGTAACGAACACCGGGGAGCTGTTTTTT
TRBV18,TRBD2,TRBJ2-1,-,CASSVAGLAHNEQFF,TGTGCCAGCTCGGTGGCAGGACTAGCGCACAATGAGCAGTTCTTC
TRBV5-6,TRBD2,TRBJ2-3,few,CASSSVAGRTDTQYF,TGTGCCAGCAGCTCGGTAGCGGGACGGACAGATACGCAGTATTTT
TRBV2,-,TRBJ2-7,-,CASSWDTLTTYEQYF,TGTGCCAGCAGTTGGGACACCCTTACCACCTACGAGCAGTACTTC
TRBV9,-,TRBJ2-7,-,CASSPGGAEQYF,TGTGCCAGCAGCCCCGGAGGGGCCGAGCAGTACTTC
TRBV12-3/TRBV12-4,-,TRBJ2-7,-,CASSPRRGRAYEQYF,TGTGCCAGCAGTCCCCGGAGGGGGCGAGCCTACGAGCAGTACTTC
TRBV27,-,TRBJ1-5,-,CASSPVDSRNQPQHF,TGTGCCAGCAGTCCCGTAGACAGTCGGAATCAGCCCCAGCATTTT
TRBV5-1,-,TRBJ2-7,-,CASSQGSSSYEQYF,TGCGCCAGCAGTCAAGGGTCCAGCTCCTACGAGCAGTACTTC
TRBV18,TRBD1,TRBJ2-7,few,CASSPQTGEAEQYF,TGTGCCAGCTCACCCCAGACAGGGGAAGCCGAGCAGTACTTC
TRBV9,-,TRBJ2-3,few,CASSAFTDTQYF,TGTGCCAGCAGCGCCTTCACAGATACGCAGTATTTT
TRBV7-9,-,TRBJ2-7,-,CASSASQGSYEQYF,TGTGCCAGCAGCGCATCGCAGGGCAGCTACGAGCAGTACTTC
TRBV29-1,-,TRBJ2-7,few,CSVLGDNNYEQYF,TGCAGCGTCCTAGGGGACAACAACTACGAGCAGTACTTC
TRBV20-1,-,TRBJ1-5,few,CSASDGSNQPQHF,TGCAGTGCTTCTGACGGAAGCAATCAGCCCCAGCATTTT
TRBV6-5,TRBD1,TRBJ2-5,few,CASRPGGGWYQETQYF,TGTGCCAGCAGGCCAGGGGGCGGGTGGTACCAAGAGACCCAGTACTTC
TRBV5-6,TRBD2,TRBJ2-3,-,CASSPLAGVTDTQYF,TGTGCCAGCAGCCCCTTAGCGGGAGTAACAGATACGCAGTATTTT
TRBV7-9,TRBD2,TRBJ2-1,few,CASSFTAGLAGYTTYNEQFF,TGTGCCAGCAGCTTCACGGCTGGGCTAGCGGGGTATACGACCTACAATGAGCAGTTCTTC
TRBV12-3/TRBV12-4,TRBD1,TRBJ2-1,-,CASRSGTGGSGNEQFF,TGTGCCAGCAGATCTGGGACAGGGGGCTCGGGAAATGAGCAGTTCTTC